The 14 T cell receptor beta chains in this list originate from one sample, sequenced in a study of T cell clonality in common variable immunodeficiency. Data came from immunoSEQ multiplex PCR; TCRdb stores just in-frame clones and leaves some out. The table records 40,000 to 50,000 clones without singletons, the ten largest covering 5% to 6.5%. The material sequenced was peripheral blood mononuclear cells. These receptors all come from a person aged 18 to 75 in good health.

This clone has a count of ten or more. The read ends 3 residues early relative to the CDR3; the germline J gene fills the gap. The chain is built from TRBV20-1 and TRBJ2-5; possible D gene TRBD2, 6 bases. This CDR3 has 12 residues. V lost 3 bases and J lost 7, with 12 bases in between. Germline V CDR1 and CDR2: DFQATT, SNEGSKA (reference sequence). CDR3 DNA, as far as it was read: TGCAGTGCTAGGGCCCTGGGGGGGACC. It yields the protein CSARALGGT. The full-length CDR3 reads as CSARALGGTQYF.

This clone occurred many times. The CDR3 goes on 3 residues after the read ends, and that part is filled in from the germline J gene. The chain couples TRBV7-7 to TRBJ2-5; either TRBD1 or TRBD2 may supply D (6 bases each). V lost 1 base to trimming and J lost 0 bases, with 15 bases between them. The CDR3 is 17 residues long. In germline, CDR1 is SSHAT, CDR2 FNYEAQ (reference sequence). Incomplete CDR3 DNA: TGTGCCAGCAGCTTAGGGAGGGGGACGCAGCACCAAGAGACC. It is translated as CASSLGRGTQHQET. The full CDR3 reads CASSLGRGTQHQETQYF.

This clone was counted many times. The read ends 3 residues early relative to the CDR3; the germline J gene fills the gap. The chain combines TRBV5-1 with TRBJ2-7; D is possibly TRBD2 (7 bases). The CDR3 contains 14 residues. Germline lookup yields CDR1 SGHRS and CDR2 YFSETQ. Trimming shortened V by 0 bases and J by 5 bases, and 12 bases separated the two germline ends. Incomplete CDR3 DNA: TGCGCCAGCAGCTTGGGAGGGGGGGCCGACGAG. This codes for CASSLGGGADE. The entire CDR3 is CASSLGGGADEQYF.

This clone was seen at least ten times. With the read ending 3 residues before the CDR3 end, the germline J gene is used to fill in that end. The genes are TRBV7-9 and TRBJ1-4, with TRBD1 matching over 9 bases. Per the germline V gene, CDR1 is SEHNR and CDR2 is FQNEAQ (reference sequence). Trimming cost V 7 bases and J 5 bases; bases outside gene matches: 5. This CDR3 spans 14 amino acids. The CDR3 reads CASTDRGGNEKLFF. CDR3 DNA (partial): TGTGCCAGCACCGACAGGGGGGGGAATGAAAAA.

The table lists this clone with many counts. Coverage ceases 3 residues before the CDR3 finishes, and the germline J gene fills in the end. The chain recombines TRBV20-1 with TRBJ1-6; 7 bases fit TRBD1. Germline-derived CDR1 and CDR2 are DFQATT and SNEGSKA (reference sequence). This CDR3 comprises 14 residues. With V trimmed by 7 bases and J by 6 bases, 9 bases remained unmatched. The CDR3 loop reads CSVLTGSGNSPLHF. The part of the CDR3 DNA that was read is TGCAGTGTCCTGACAGGGAGTGGTAATTCACCC.

This clone turned up a few times. Read coverage stops 3 residues before the CDR3 terminus; the germline J gene supplies the remainder. The V and J genes are TRBV6-4 and TRBJ1-2; TRBD1 is a possible D gene (5 bases). The CDR3 has 17 residues. Per germline, CDR1 MRHNA and CDR2 SNTAGT. The CDR3 reads CASSDRGLAGGTYDYTF. CDR3 bases read: TGTGCCAGCAGTGACAGGGGTTTAGCGGGGGGGACCTACGAC.

As concerns this clone: The CDR3 end falls 3 residues outside the read, so it is completed with the germline J gene. The V call is TRBV30, the J call TRBJ1-1, with a weak D call TRBD1 (5 bases). CDR3 length: 13 residues. CDR1 is GTSNPN, CDR2 SVGIG, per germline (reference sequence). CDR3 bases read: TGTGCCTGGAGGAATAGAGCGGGGCAAGAG. Residues: CAWRNRAGQE. The whole CDR3 protein is CAWRNRAGQEAFF.

This clone was counted only a few times. The sequenced fragment ends 3 residues before the CDR3 boundary, so the rest is inferred from the germline J gene. The rearrangement links TRBV10-2 to TRBJ2-5; D might be TRBD2 (6 bases). CDR1 is WSHSY, CDR2 SAAADI, per germline. The V end was cut by 2 bases, the J end by 7 bases, with 17 bases between. The CDR3 sequence is 15 residues long. The CDR3: CASSEGTFWGGTQYF. CDR3 DNA (partial): TGCGCCAGCAGTGAGGGGACTTTTTGGGGCGGGACC.

In this sample, this clone turned up many times. The CDR3 end lies 3 residues beyond the end of the read and is filled in from the germline J gene. V and J are TRBV5-1 and TRBJ1-2; 8 bases are shared with TRBD1. CDR1 is SGHRS, CDR2 YFSETQ, per germline. This CDR3 spans 13 amino acids. Incomplete CDR3 DNA: TGCGCCAGCAGCTTCAGGGGGCAGGAAGGC. Protein product: CASSFRGQEG. From start to end, the CDR3 is CASSFRGQEGYTF.

This clone was observed many times. The sample has other DNA sequences that encode this CDR3 too. The CDR3: CASSQGRGSYEQYF. The covered CDR3 bases are TGCGCCAGCAGCCAAGGACGGGGTTCCTACGAG. The rearrangement uses TRBV4-1 and TRBJ2-7, with a tentative D call TRBD2 (5 bases). Coverage ceases 3 residues before the CDR3 finishes, and the germline J gene fills in the end. With 1 base removed from V and 1 base from J, the gap between germline ends came to 8 bases. The CDR3 totals 14 residues. Germline CDR1 is MGHRA and CDR2 is YSYEKL.

This clone is deemed medium-sized (0.01 to 0.1%). The read is 3 residues too short to cover the CDR3 end, so that end is filled in from the germline J gene. The V and J genes are TRBV5-6 and TRBJ2-2; tentative D call: TRBD1 (5 bases). The CDR3 is 14 residues long. CDR1 SGHDT and CDR2 YYEEEE come from the germline V gene. V dropped 0 bases and J dropped 7 bases, with 10 bases sitting between them. CDR3 DNA (partial): TGTGCCAGCAGCTTGGATTGGGGCCTCGGGGAG. Its translation: CASSLDWGLGE. The entire CDR3 is CASSLDWGLGELFF.

This clone has at least ten counts. The CDR3 protein is CSSSTGLETQYF. Incomplete CDR3 DNA: TGCAGCTCTAGCACAGGGTTGGAGACG. The rearrangement uses TRBV29-1 and TRBJ2-3; a weak D match, TRBD1 (6 bases). The CDR3 extends 3 residues past the end of the read, so its final part is completed from the germline J gene. The length of the CDR3 is 12 residues. CDR1 is SQVTM, CDR2 ANQGSEA, per germline.

This clone was detected ten times or more. The CDR3 end lies 3 residues beyond the end of the read and is filled in from the germline J gene. This chain joins TRBV20-1 and TRBJ2-2; D not certain. The germline CDR1 and CDR2 sequences are DFQATT and SNEGSKA (reference sequence). This CDR3 is built from 16 residues. Trimming cost V 0 bases and J 5 bases, with 16 bases left between them. CDR3 DNA (partial): TGCAGTGCTAGAGACCTTTCGGGTCGTGTGACCGGGGAG. It translates to CSARDLSGRVTGE. The entire CDR3 sequence reads CSARDLSGRVTGELFF.

In its sample, this clone was seen many times. The observed sequence ends 3 residues before the CDR3 terminus, with the missing tail filled in from the germline J gene. The chain employs TRBV5-1 and TRBJ2-5; 11 bases fit TRBD1. V dropped 6 bases and J dropped 5; count of bases not matched to a gene: 15. CDR1 is SGHRS and CDR2 is YFSETQ in the germline V gene. There are 17 residues in the CDR3. The CDR3 loop reads CASKSLTGTGGSETQYF. Incomplete CDR3 DNA: TGCGCCAGCAAAAGCCTTACCGGGACAGGGGGGTCGGAGACC.